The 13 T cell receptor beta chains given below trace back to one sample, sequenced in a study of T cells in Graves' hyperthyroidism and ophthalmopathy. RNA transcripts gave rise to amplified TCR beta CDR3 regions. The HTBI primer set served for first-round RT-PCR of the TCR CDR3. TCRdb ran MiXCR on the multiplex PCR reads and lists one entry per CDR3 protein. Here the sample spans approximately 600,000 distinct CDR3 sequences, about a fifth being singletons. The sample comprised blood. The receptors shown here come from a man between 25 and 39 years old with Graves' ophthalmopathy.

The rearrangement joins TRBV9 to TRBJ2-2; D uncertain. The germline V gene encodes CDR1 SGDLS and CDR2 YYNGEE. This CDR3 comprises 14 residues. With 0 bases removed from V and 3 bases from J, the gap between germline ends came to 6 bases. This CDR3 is CASSVDQDTGELFF. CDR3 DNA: TGTGCCAGCAGCGTAGATCAGGACACCGGGGAGCTGTTTTTT.

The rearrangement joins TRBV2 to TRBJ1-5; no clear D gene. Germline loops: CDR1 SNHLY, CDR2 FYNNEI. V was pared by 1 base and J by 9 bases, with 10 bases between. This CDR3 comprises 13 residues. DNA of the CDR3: TGTGCCAGCAGTGAAGGCCGGCAGAGGCCCCAGCATTTT. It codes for CASSEGRQRPQHF.

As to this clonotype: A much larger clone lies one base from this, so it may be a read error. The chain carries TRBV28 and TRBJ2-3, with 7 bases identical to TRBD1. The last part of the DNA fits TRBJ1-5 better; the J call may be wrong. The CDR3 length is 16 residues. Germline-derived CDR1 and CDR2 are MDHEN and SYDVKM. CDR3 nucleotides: TGTGCCAGCAGTTTCCAGACAGGGTCTAGCACAGATACGCAGCATTTT. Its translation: CASSFQTGSSTDTQHF.

DNA of the CDR3: TGTGCCAGCAGTTGGACAGGGTCCTACAATGAGCAGTTCTTC. This codes for CASSWTGSYNEQFF. V is TRBV28 and J is TRBJ2-1; 8 bases are a match to TRBD1. Looked up from germline, CDR1 is MDHEN and CDR2 is SYDVKM. The V gene end was trimmed by 4 bases and the J gene end by 1 base; junction bases not matched to a gene: 0. This CDR3 spans 14 amino acids.

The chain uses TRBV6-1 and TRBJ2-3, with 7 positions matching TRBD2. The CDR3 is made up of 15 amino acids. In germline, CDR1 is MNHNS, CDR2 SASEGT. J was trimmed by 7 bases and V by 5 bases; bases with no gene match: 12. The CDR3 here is CASSQIGGRVHTQYF. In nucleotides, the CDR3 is TGTGCCAGCAGTCAGATCGGCGGGAGAGTACATACGCAGTATTTT.

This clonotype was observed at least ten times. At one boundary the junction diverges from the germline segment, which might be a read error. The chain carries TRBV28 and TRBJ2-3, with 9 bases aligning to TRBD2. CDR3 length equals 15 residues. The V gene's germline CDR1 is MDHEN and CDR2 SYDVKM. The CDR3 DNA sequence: TGTGCCAGCAGCTTATTGGCGGGAGGGGCAGATACGCAGTATTTT. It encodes CASSLLAGGADTQYF.

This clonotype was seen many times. CDR3 loop: CASSNTYRGGNQPQHF. The CDR3 DNA reads as TGTGCCAGCAGCAACACCTACAGGGGCGGCAATCAGCCCCAGCATTTT. This chain joins TRBV28 and TRBJ1-5, with TRBD1 matching 7 bases. Losses at the gene ends were 6 bases for V and 2 bases for J; bases not matched to a gene: 10. Looked up from germline, CDR1 is MDHEN and CDR2 is SYDVKM. This CDR3 comprises 16 residues.

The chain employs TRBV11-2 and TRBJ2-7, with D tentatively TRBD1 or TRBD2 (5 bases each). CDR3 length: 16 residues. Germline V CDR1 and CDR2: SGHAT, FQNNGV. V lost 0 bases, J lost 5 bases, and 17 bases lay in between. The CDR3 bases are TGTGCCAGCAGCTTAGAGCAGCGGCAGGGTTCCGACGAGCAGTACTTC. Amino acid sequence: CASSLEQRQGSDEQYF.

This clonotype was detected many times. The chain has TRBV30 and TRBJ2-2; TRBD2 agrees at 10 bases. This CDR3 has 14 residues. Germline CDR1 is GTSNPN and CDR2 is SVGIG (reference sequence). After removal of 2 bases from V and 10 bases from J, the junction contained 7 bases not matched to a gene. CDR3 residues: CAWSTSGRALELFF. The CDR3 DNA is TGTGCCTGGAGTACGAGCGGGAGGGCCTTGGAGCTGTTTTTT.

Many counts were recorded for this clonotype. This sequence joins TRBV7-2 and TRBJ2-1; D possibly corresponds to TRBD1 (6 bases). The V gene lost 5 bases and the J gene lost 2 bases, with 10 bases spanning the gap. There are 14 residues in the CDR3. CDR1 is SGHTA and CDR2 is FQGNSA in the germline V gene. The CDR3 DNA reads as TGTGCCAGCAGCCTGGACAGTACCTACAATGAGCAGTTCTTC. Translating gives CASSLDSTYNEQFF.

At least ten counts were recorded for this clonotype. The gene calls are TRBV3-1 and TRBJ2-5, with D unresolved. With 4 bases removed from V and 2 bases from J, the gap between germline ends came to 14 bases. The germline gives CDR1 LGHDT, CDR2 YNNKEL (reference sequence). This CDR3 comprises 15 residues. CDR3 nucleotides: TGTGCCAGCAGCCCAACCCCCGAGCCTCAAGAGACCCAGTACTTC. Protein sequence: CASSPTPEPQETQYF.

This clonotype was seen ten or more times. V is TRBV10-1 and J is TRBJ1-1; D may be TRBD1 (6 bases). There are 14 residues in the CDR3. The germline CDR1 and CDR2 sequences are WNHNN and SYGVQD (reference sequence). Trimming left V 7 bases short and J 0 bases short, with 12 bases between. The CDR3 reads CASNRGGLNTEAFF. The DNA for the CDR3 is TGCGCCAGCAACCGGGGGGGGCTGAACACTGAAGCTTTCTTT.

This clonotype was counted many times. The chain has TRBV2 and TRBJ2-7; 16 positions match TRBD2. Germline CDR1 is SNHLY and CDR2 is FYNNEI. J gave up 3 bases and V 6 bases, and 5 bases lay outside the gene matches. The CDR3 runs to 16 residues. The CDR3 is CASRAGTSGRGYEQYF. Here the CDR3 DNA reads TGTGCCAGCAGAGCCGGGACTAGCGGGAGGGGCTACGAGCAGTACTTC.